Each of the 22 T cell receptor beta chains below was sequenced from the same sample in a study of blood T cell repertoires in COVID-19. Clones were sequenced by immunoSEQ multiplex PCR, and TCRdb holds only the in-frame ones, with some missing. The sample includes around 150,000 clones, 70% to 85% of them seen just once. Sequences were obtained from peripheral blood. These receptors originate from a human donor in a cohort sampled during active COVID-19.

Only a few counts were recorded for this clone. V is TRBV6-5 and J is TRBJ2-7; 9 bases are a match to TRBD1. With 6 bases clipped from V and 6 bases from J, the junction kept 12 bases outside the gene matches. Germline V lookup: CDR1 MNHEY, CDR2 SVGAGI. The length of the CDR3 is 15 residues. Here the CDR3 reads CASSQWGGQGLEQYF. The CDR3 DNA is TGTGCCAGCAGCCAGTGGGGGGGACAGGGTCTCGAGCAGTACTTC.

The J gene is TRBJ2-3, the V gene TRBV19; TRBD2 might be the D (6 bases). In germline, CDR1 is LNHDA, CDR2 SQIVND (reference sequence). The CDR3 spans 14 residues. The V end was cut by 3 bases, the J end by 0 bases, with 7 bases between. The CDR3 sequence is CASSMAGSTDTQYF. The CDR3 region has the DNA TGTGCCAGTAGTATGGCGGGGAGCACAGATACGCAGTATTTT. Looking up the rest from reference TRBV19 and TRBJ2-3 gives the full variable domain: DGGITQSPKYLFRKEGQNVTLSCEQNLNHDAMYWYRQDPGQGLRLIYYSQIVNDFQKGDIAEGYSVSREKKESFPLTVTSAQKNPTAFYLCASSMAGSTDTQYFGPGTRLTVL.

The chain recombines TRBV18 with TRBJ1-2, with a tentative D call TRBD1 (6 bases). The CDR3 contains 14 residues. V was shortened by 6 bases and J by 4 bases, with 15 bases between the two germline ends. Germline assignment: CDR1 KGHSH and CDR2 LQKENI. Here the CDR3 reads CASSPPGHTYGYTF. Written as DNA, the CDR3 is TGTGCCAGCTCGCCCCCGGGACACACCTATGGCTACACCTTC.

The CDR3 bases are TGCGCCAGCAGCTTGAATATAGGGGTCCCCTACCAAGAGACCCAGTACTTC. It translates to CASSLNIGVPYQETQYF. This sequence joins TRBV5-1 and TRBJ2-5, with D tentatively TRBD1 (5 bases). V was clipped by 1 base and J by 0 bases, with 16 bases between them. CDR3 length: 17 residues. Germline CDR1 reads SGHRS; CDR2 reads YFSETQ. The full variable domain, completed using reference TRBV5-1 and TRBJ2-5, is KAGVTQTPRYLIKTRGQQVTLSCSPISGHRSVSWYQQTPGQGLQFLFEYFSETQRNKGNFPGRFSGRQFSNSRSEMNVSTLELGDSALYLCASSLNIGVPYQETQYFGPGTRLLVL.

This rearrangement joins TRBV6-5 to TRBJ2-7; D gene uncertain. Between the trimmed V and J ends, which lost 11 bases and 2 bases, there was a span of 13 bases. This CDR3 has 12 amino acids. CDR1 and CDR2 (germline): MNHEY, SVGAGI. The CDR3 DNA reads TGTGCCGGTAGTTCTCAGACCTACGAGCAGTACTTC. Amino acid sequence: CAGSSQTYEQYF.

The CDR3 loop reads CASSQDGGDYQPQHF. The CDR3 DNA reads TGTGCCAGCAGCCAGGATGGGGGGGATTATCAGCCCCAGCATTTT. The rearrangement joins TRBV7-6 to TRBJ1-5; the D gene is possibly TRBD1 (5 bases). Germline CDR1 reads SGHVS; CDR2 reads FNYEAQ. The CDR3 runs 15 residues. V gave up 5 bases and J gave up 5 bases, with 16 bases separating them.

The sample holds one count of this clone. The DNA for the CDR3 is TGTGCCAGCAGCTCATTTACAGGTTCCAACTATGGCTACACCTTC. It is translated as CASSSFTGSNYGYTF. V usage is TRBV7-2 and J usage is TRBJ1-2; perhaps TRBD1 as D (5 bases). Germline V gene sequence: CDR1 SGHTA, CDR2 FQGNSA. V was pared by 4 bases and J by 2 bases, with 14 bases between. The CDR3 loop spans 15 amino acids.

The J gene is TRBJ1-5, the V gene TRBV28, with a possible D match to TRBD1 (6 bases). The CDR3 runs 13 residues. The V gene lost 9 bases and the J gene lost 6 bases, with 15 bases spanning the gap. The germline CDR1 and CDR2 sequences are MDHEN and SYDVKM. CDR3 DNA sequence: TGTGCCAGTAGTGACAGGCCGGGTCAGCCCCAGCATTTT. Translating it yields CASSDRPGQPQHF.

The chain is built from TRBV6-5 and TRBJ1-1, with 7 nucleotides matching TRBD1. Germline V gives CDR1 MNHEY, CDR2 SVGAGI. The junction had 6 bases not matched to a gene; V was cut back by 4 bases and J by 1 base. CDR3 size: 15 residues. Here the CDR3 reads CASSLSGQTNTEAFF. In DNA, the CDR3 is TGTGCCAGCAGTTTGTCGGGACAGACGAACACTGAAGCTTTCTTT.

The chain uses TRBV19 and TRBJ1-2; TRBD1 might be the D (5 bases). Looked up from germline, CDR1 is LNHDA and CDR2 is SQIVND (reference sequence). V dropped 5 bases and J dropped 3 bases, with 16 bases sitting between them. The CDR3 has 15 residues. DNA of the CDR3: TGTGCCAGTAGTCTGACCCAAGACAGAGACTATGGCTACACCTTC. It codes for CASSLTQDRDYGYTF.

The chain employs TRBV2 and TRBJ1-2, with 7 bases fitting TRBD1. This CDR3 has 14 residues. V trimming: 4 bases; J trimming: 8 bases; junction bases outside the gene matches: 10. Germline V gene data show CDR1 as SNHLY and CDR2 as FYNNEI. The CDR3 DNA is TGTGCCAGCAGTGCCCCCCGACAGGGTAGAGGCTACACCTTC. This encodes CASSAPRQGRGYTF.

The chain combines TRBV9 with TRBJ1-6; the match to TRBD1 covers 9 bases. The CDR3 sequence is 15 residues long. Germline V gene sequence: CDR1 SGDLS, CDR2 YYNGEE. Trimming removed 3 bases from V and 7 bases from J; junction bases left unmatched: 5. CDR3 DNA sequence: TGTGCCAGCAGCGAAACCGGGACAGGGAATTCACCCCTCCACTTT. Translation: CASSETGTGNSPLHF.

The rearrangement joins TRBV18 to TRBJ1-4; D call uncertain. V lost 1 base and J 8 bases, leaving 23 bases between the germline ends. The CDR3 extends over 18 amino acids. Germline CDR1 and CDR2: KGHSH and LQKENI. CDR3 in amino acids: CASSPQGGFGLLREKLFF. The CDR3 coding sequence is TGTGCCAGCTCACCACAGGGAGGATTTGGCTTGTTGAGGGAAAAACTGTTTTTT.

This clone is a singleton in its sample. The chain joins TRBV19 to TRBJ1-2; TRBD1 matches at 11 bases. Germline loops: CDR1 LNHDA, CDR2 SQIVND (reference sequence). The ends lost 3 bases at V and 7 bases at J; junction bases unmatched: 4. This CDR3 has 14 residues. DNA for the CDR3: TGTGCCAGTAGTATCGGACAGGGGGCTGGTGGCTACACCTTC. Its translation is CASSIGQGAGGYTF.

The rearrangement joins TRBV6-5 to TRBJ2-7; a possible D gene is TRBD1 (6 bases). V was cut by 0 bases and J by 6 bases, with 18 bases left in between. The CDR3 consists of 16 residues. CDR1 MNHEY and CDR2 SVGAGI come from the germline V gene. CDR3: CASSYSRDTYPLEQYF. DNA for the CDR3: TGTGCCAGCAGTTACTCGAGGGACACCTATCCTCTCGAGCAGTACTTC.

The gene calls are TRBV3-1 (or the pseudogene TRBV3-2) and TRBJ2-5; maybe TRBD1 (6 bases). The V end lost 4 bases, the J end lost 5 bases, and 23 bases lay between the germline ends. The CDR3 extends over 17 amino acids. Germline CDR1 reads LGHDT; CDR2 reads YNNKEL (reference sequence). CDR3 sequence reads: CASSPSTGTPRRETQYF. Here the CDR3 DNA reads TGTGCCAGCAGCCCCTCAACCGGGACACCCCGGAGGGAGACCCAGTACTTC.

This chain connects TRBV15 to TRBJ1-5, with 9 bases identical to TRBD1. The germline V gene encodes CDR1 LNHNV and CDR2 YYDKDF (reference sequence). The CDR3 covers 17 residues. V was pared by 0 bases and J by 3 bases, with 6 bases of the junction left unmatched. CDR3 nucleotides: TGTGCCACCAGCAGAGACCGGGACAGGGCCATCAATCAGCCCCAGCATTTT. It is translated as CATSRDRDRAINQPQHF.

The chain employs TRBV10-3 and TRBJ1-1, with 7 bases aligning to TRBD1. After removal of 4 bases from V and 2 bases from J, the junction contained 7 bases not matched to a gene. The germline V gene has CDR1 ENHRY and CDR2 SYGVKD. CDR3 length: 15 residues. The CDR3 sequence: CAISGYRGGNTEAFF. For the CDR3, the DNA is TGTGCCATCAGTGGTTACAGGGGAGGTAACACTGAAGCTTTCTTT.

This clone was picked up one time. J is TRBJ1-6 and V is TRBV3-1 (or the pseudogene TRBV3-2), with D possibly matching TRBD1 (6 bases). V was cut by 1 base and J by 5 bases, with 12 bases left in between. The CDR3 runs 16 residues. CDR1 LGHDT and CDR2 YNNKEL come from the germline V gene (reference sequence). The CDR3 DNA is TGTGCCAGCAGCCAAGGGGGCCAGGGGAATAATTCACCCCTCCACTTT. The encoded protein is CASSQGGQGNNSPLHF.

V gene TRBV6-5 combines with J gene TRBJ2-7; 7 bases are a match to TRBD1. Germline V lookup: CDR1 MNHEY, CDR2 SVGAGI. Trimming removed 9 bases from V and 6 bases from J; junction bases left unmatched: 14. The CDR3 length is 14 residues. CDR3 sequence (DNA): TGTGCCAGGGTATACAGGGGTTATCCTTTCGAGCAGTACTTC. It yields the protein CARVYRGYPFEQYF.

On this clone itself: The junction departs from the called germline gene at one end, perhaps through a read error. This sample also contains other DNA sequences that code for the same CDR3. This chain's CDR3 is CASSTTGTGNSNQPQHF. The CDR3 DNA reads TGTGCTAGCAGCACAACCGGGACAGGGAATAGCAATCAGCCCCAGCATTTT. The rearrangement links TRBV6-2 or TRBV6-3 to TRBJ1-5; 9 bases are a match to TRBD1. Germline CDR1 is MNHEY and CDR2 is SVGEGT. The CDR3 is made up of 17 amino acids.

This chain connects TRBV5-6 to TRBJ2-3, with D tentatively TRBD2 (6 bases). V gave up 4 bases and J gave up 8 bases, with 14 bases separating them. This CDR3 region has 13 residues. Germline CDR1 is SGHDT and CDR2 is YYEEEE. The CDR3 DNA is TGTGCCAGCAGCCCAAGACTAGGAAGTACGCAGTATTTT. As protein: CASSPRLGSTQYF.